This entry describes one TCR beta chain. No antigen is known for it. TCRB transcripts that were expressed got sequenced, as all of the isolated RNA had been reverse transcribed. The method was immunoSEQ multiplex PCR; TCRdb's version includes in-frame clones alone and lacks a portion of them. The sample carries 300,000 to 400,000 clones, approximately 15% recorded once. This sample is part of a study of beta chain features in type 1 diabetes. Regarding the study as a whole: Shorter TCRB CDR3s, moderately but significantly so, were found in Type 1 diabetes patients in all four CD4+ subsets.

The CDR3 is 14 amino acids. Germline V CDR1 and CDR2: SNHLY, FYNNEI. V lost 7 bases, J lost 1 base, and 4 bases stayed unmatched. The source is a woman aged 18-29 years with type 1 diabetes. The sample consisted of naive CD4+ T cells from blood. The chain has TRBV2 and TRBJ2-7; 10 nucleotides line up with TRBD2. In DNA, the CDR3 is TGTGCCAGCATCGGACTAGCGGCGTCCTACGAGCAGTACTTC. Amino acid sequence: CASIGLAASYEQYF.